Following are 14 T cell receptor beta chains from one sample sequenced in a study of OX40 agonist ivuxolimab in advanced cancers. Produced via immunoSEQ multiplex PCR; TCRdb's table is partial and in-frame only. Of more than 10,000 clones in the sample, around 84% were seen once. Sequencing used CD4+ or CD8+ T cells sorted from blood, obtained in a trial of the OX40 agonist ivuxolimab. All receptors come from an adult with an advanced solid tumor such as melanoma, head and neck, liver or kidney cancer.

The gene calls are TRBV27 and TRBJ2-1; TRBD2 might be the D (5 bases). Germline values: CDR1 MNHEY, CDR2 SMNVEV (reference sequence). V lost 5 bases, J lost 4 bases, and 9 bases lay in between. The CDR3 loop spans 13 amino acids. This CDR3 is CASSLGGYNEQFF. The DNA of the CDR3 is TGTGCCAGCAGTCTGGGCGGGTACAATGAGCAGTTCTTC.

This chain uses TRBV19 with TRBJ1-4, with 9 bases fitting TRBD1. Germline V CDR1 and CDR2: LNHDA, SQIVND (reference sequence). Trimming took 9 bases from V and 7 from J; bases not matched to a gene: 6. CDR3 length equals 13 residues. The chain's CDR3 is CASMGQGPEKLFF. The CDR3 DNA sequence: TGTGCCAGCATGGGACAGGGCCCTGAAAAACTGTTTTTT.

The chain is built from TRBV5-1 and TRBJ1-1; D gene ambiguous. The CDR3 consists of 14 residues. The ends were cut back, 5 bases at V and 3 bases at J, with 14 bases in the middle. Germline V CDR1 and CDR2: SGHRS, YFSETQ. CDR3: CASSGKGFDTEAFF. The CDR3 bases are TGCGCCAGCAGTGGTAAGGGTTTTGACACTGAAGCTTTCTTT.

In DNA form, the CDR3 reads TGTGCCAGCAGCTTAGCGTCTGGATCCTCTGGAAACACCATATATTTT. Its protein is CASSLASGSSGNTIYF. This chain joins TRBV7-9 and TRBJ1-3; D ambiguous. CDR3 length: 16 residues. Trimming cost V 0 bases and J 0 bases, with 9 bases left between them. Per the germline V gene, CDR1 is SEHNR and CDR2 is FQNEAQ (reference sequence).

The chain uses TRBV28 and TRBJ2-1; TRBD2 agrees at 9 bases. CDR1 is MDHEN, CDR2 SYDVKM, per germline. The CDR3 is 13 amino acids. Germline trimming cut 9 bases from V and 5 bases from J; bases unmatched to any gene: 5. The CDR3 coding sequence is TGTGCCAGTAGACTAGCGGAGGACAATGAGCAGTTCTTC. This sequence encodes CASRLAEDNEQFF.

This clone was detected only once. V gene TRBV7-9 combines with J gene TRBJ1-4; D unresolved. The CDR3 runs 14 residues. Germline loops: CDR1 SEHNR, CDR2 FQNEAQ (reference sequence). V lost 4 bases and J 14 bases, leaving 20 bases between the germline ends. CDR3 residues: CASSSLTARGVLFF. For the CDR3, the DNA is TGTGCCAGCAGCTCCTTGACGGCCCGCGGTGTGCTGTTTTTT.

The chain joins TRBV5-6 to TRBJ2-3; D is ambiguous. The germline V gene encodes CDR1 SGHDT and CDR2 YYEEEE. CDR3 length: 14 residues. Trimming left V 2 bases short and J 0 bases short, with 7 bases between. The CDR3: CASSLSGSTDTQYF. In DNA, the CDR3 is TGTGCCAGCAGCTTATCTGGGAGCACAGATACGCAGTATTTT.

This rearrangement joins TRBV6-1 to TRBJ2-1; maybe TRBD2 (5 bases). CDR3 size: 13 residues. Germline V CDR1 and CDR2: MNHNS, SASEGT. The V and J ends lost 6 bases and 6 bases respectively, with 12 bases between them. The CDR3 sequence is CASSLGEFNEQFF. CDR3 nucleotides: TGTGCCAGCAGCTTGGGAGAGTTCAATGAGCAGTTCTTC.

In its sample, this clone was seen once. The chain employs TRBV6-5 and TRBJ1-4; perhaps TRBD1 as D (5 bases). Germline V CDR1 and CDR2: MNHEY, SVGAGI. The CDR3 contains 14 residues. Trimming pared 0 bases from V and 8 bases from J, leaving 10 bases between. The CDR3 sequence is CASSYSGVREKLFF. CDR3 nucleotide sequence: TGTGCCAGCAGTTACTCAGGGGTTCGGGAAAAACTGTTTTTT.

The rearrangement joins TRBV4-3 to TRBJ2-2, with 7 bases that match TRBD2. CDR3 length: 14 residues. V lost 6 bases and J lost 3; bases outside the gene matches: 4. Germline CDR1 reads LGHNA; CDR2 reads YSLEER. The CDR3 DNA reads as TGCGCCAGCAGTCTAGCGGAGGACACCGGGGAGCTGTTTTTT. Protein product: CASSLAEDTGELFF.

J is TRBJ2-1 and V is TRBV7-3, with D possibly TRBD2 on 6 matching bases. Trimming removed 3 bases from V and 6 bases from J, with 9 bases in between. Germline CDR1 SGHTA, CDR2 FQGTGA. The CDR3 loop spans 13 amino acids. The CDR3 is CASSLGGVNEQFF. The CDR3 region has the DNA TGTGCCAGCAGCTTGGGAGGTGTCAATGAGCAGTTCTTC.

The rearrangement joins TRBV5-1 to TRBJ2-3; D is unresolved. The V end was cut by 1 base, the J end by 5 bases, with 5 bases between. The CDR3 totals 12 residues. CDR1 is SGHRS, CDR2 YFSETQ, per germline. The CDR3 here is CASSLPGDTQYF. In DNA form, the CDR3 reads TGCGCCAGCAGCTTGCCCGGAGATACGCAGTATTTT.

The chain recombines TRBV11-2 with TRBJ2-7; TRBD2 is a possible D gene (6 bases). Germline CDR1 and CDR2: SGHAT and FQNNGV. V shed 1 base and J shed 2 bases, with 9 bases lying between them. CDR3 size: 14 residues. DNA for the CDR3: TGTGCCAGCAGCTTAGGACTAGGGGCCTACGAGCAGTACTTC. This sequence encodes CASSLGLGAYEQYF.

This chain links TRBV9 with TRBJ2-5; the match to TRBD2 covers 13 bases. Germline V gene lookup returns CDR1 SGDLS and CDR2 YYNGEE. Trimming at V came to 4 bases and at J to 5 bases, leaving 8 bases not matched to a gene. This CDR3 has 16 residues. CDR3 loop: CASSPRGLAGDETQYF. The CDR3 DNA is TGTGCCAGCAGCCCCCGAGGACTAGCGGGAGATGAGACCCAGTACTTC.